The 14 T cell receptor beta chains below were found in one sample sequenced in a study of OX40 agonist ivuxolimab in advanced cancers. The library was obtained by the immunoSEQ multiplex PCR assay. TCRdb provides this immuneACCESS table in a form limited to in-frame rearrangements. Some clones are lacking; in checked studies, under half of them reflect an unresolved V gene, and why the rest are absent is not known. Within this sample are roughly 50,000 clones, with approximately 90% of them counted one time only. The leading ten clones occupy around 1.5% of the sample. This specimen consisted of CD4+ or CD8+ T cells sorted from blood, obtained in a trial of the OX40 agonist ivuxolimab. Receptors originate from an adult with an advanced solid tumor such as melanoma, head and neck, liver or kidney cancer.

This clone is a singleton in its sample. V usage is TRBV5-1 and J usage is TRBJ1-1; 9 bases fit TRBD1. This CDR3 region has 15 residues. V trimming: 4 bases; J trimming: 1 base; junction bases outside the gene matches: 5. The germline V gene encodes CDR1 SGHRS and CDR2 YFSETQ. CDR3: CASSVGTGRNTEAFF. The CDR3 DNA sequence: TGCGCCAGCAGCGTGGGGACAGGGCGGAACACTGAAGCTTTCTTT.

In nucleotides, the CDR3 is TGTGCCACACACGTCGCTAGCGGGGCCTCCTACGAGCAGTACTTC. Translated: CATHVASGASYEQYF. The chain recombines TRBV5-5 with TRBJ2-7; 9 bases align to TRBD2. The CDR3 spans 15 residues. The trim removed 9 bases at V and 0 bases at J, leaving 10 bases unmatched. Germline V lookup: CDR1 SGHKS, CDR2 YYEKEE (reference sequence).

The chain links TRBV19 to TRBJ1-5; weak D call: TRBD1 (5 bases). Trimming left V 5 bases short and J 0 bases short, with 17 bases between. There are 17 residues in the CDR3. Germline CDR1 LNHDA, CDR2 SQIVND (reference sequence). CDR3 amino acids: CASSPRRDPYSNQPQHF. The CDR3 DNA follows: TGTGCCAGTAGTCCACGACGGGACCCCTATAGCAATCAGCCCCAGCATTTT.

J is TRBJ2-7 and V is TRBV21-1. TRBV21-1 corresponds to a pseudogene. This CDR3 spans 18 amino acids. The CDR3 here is CASSTLRTLQSTFYEQYF. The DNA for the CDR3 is TGTGCCAGCAGCACACTGCGAACCCTCCAGAGTACCTTCTACGAGCAGTACTTC.

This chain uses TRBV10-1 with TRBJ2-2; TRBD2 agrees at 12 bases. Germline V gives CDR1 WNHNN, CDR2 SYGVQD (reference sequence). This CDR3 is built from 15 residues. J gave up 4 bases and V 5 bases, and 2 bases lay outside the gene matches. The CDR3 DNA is TGCGCCAGCAGTCCTAGCGGGAGGGCCACCGGGGAGCTGTTTTTT. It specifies CASSPSGRATGELFF.

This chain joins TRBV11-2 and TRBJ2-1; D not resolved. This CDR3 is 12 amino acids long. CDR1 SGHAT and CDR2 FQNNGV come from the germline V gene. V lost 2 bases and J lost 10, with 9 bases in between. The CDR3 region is CASSLSFREQFF. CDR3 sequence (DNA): TGTGCCAGCAGCTTAAGTTTCCGGGAGCAGTTCTTC.

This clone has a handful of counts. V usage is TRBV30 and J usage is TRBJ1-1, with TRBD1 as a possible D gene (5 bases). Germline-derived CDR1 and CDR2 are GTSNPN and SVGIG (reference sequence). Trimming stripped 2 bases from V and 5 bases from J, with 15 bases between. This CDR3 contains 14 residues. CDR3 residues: CAWSLPPGGTEAFF. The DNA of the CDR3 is TGTGCCTGGAGTCTTCCTCCGGGGGGAACTGAAGCTTTCTTT.

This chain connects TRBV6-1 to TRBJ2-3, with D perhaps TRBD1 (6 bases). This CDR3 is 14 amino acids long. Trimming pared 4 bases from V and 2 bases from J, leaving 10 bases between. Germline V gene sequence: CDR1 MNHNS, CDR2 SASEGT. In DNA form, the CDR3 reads TGTGCCAGCAGTGCCCGGGACAACACAGATACGCAGTATTTT. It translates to CASSARDNTDTQYF.

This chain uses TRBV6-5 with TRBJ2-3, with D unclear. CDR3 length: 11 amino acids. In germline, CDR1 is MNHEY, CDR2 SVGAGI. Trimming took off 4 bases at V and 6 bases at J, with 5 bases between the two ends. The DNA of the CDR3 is TGTGCCAGCAGTTCAGTTGATACGCAGTATTTT. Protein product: CASSSVDTQYF.

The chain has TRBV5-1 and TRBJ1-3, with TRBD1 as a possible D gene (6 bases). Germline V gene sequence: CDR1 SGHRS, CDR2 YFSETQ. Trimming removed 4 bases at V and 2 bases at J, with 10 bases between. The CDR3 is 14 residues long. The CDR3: CASSGDTAGNTIYF. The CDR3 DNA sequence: TGCGCCAGCAGCGGGGACACTGCTGGAAACACCATATATTTT.

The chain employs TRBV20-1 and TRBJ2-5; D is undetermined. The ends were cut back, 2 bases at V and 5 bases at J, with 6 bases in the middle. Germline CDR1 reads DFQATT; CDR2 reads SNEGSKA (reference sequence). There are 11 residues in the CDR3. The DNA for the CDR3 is TGCAGTGCTAGAACCGGGGAGACCCAGTACTTC. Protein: CSARTGETQYF.

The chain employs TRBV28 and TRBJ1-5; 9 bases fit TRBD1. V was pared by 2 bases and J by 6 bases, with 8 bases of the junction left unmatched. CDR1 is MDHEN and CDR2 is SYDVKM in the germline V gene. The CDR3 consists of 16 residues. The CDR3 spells CASSLGTGGAGQPQHF. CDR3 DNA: TGTGCCAGCAGTTTAGGTACAGGGGGCGCGGGTCAGCCCCAGCATTTT.

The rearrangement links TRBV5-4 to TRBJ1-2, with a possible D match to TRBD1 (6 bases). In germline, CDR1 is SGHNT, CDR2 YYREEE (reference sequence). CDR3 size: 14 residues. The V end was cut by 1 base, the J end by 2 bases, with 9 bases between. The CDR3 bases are TGTGCCAGCAGCTTGCGGGGGGCGAACTATGGCTACACCTTC. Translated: CASSLRGANYGYTF.

The chain's CDR3 is CASSLVTGTGQPQHF. Here the CDR3 DNA reads TGCGCCAGCAGCTTGGTGACAGGGACGGGACAGCCCCAGCATTTT. The rearrangement uses TRBV5-1 and TRBJ1-5, with TRBD1 identical over 7 bases. CDR3 size: 15 residues. Germline V gene data show CDR1 as SGHRS and CDR2 as YFSETQ. The V segment lost 0 bases and the J segment 7 bases; nucleotides outside the gene matches: 7.